This TCR beta chain originates from a study of identical twins' blood T cells. Using its own MiXCR run on the 5' RACE reads, TCRdb lists one record per CDR3 protein. The table includes 400,000 or so distinct CDR3 sequences, 25% to 35% detected once. All three twin pairs grew up together with likely shared infections and vaccines. About this clonotype itself: What it binds is not known. A read error is likely, as this CDR3 ends without the conserved phenylalanine or tryptophan.

Study conclusions and caveats: Top TCRbeta clonotypes were shared more with twin than unrelated donors.

After removal of 6 bases from V and 5 bases from J, the junction contained 12 bases not matched to a gene. Germline lookup yields CDR1 DFQATT and CDR2 SNEGSKA (reference sequence). This CDR3 has 14 amino acids. The specimen sequenced was PBMCs. V is TRBV20-1 and J is TRBJ2-5; 7 bases agree with TRBD1. The receptor comes from a woman aged 18 to 49 in good health. CDR3 amino acids: CSAIRTGRGETQYL. The DNA of the CDR3 is TGCAGTGCCATCCGGACAGGCAGGGGTGAGACCCAGTACCTC.